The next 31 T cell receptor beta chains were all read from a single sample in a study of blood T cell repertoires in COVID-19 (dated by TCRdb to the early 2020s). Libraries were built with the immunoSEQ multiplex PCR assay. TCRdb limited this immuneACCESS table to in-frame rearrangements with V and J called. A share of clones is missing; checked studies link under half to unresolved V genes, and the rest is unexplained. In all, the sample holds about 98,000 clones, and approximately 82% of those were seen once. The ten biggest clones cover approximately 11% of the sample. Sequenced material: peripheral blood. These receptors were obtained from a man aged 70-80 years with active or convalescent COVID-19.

The CDR3 DNA sequence: TGTGCCAGCAGCCCTCGGAGCACTGAAGCTTTCTTT. Amino acids: CASSPRSTEAFF. The chain uses TRBV7-9 and TRBJ1-1; D ambiguous. CDR3 length: 12 residues. Per germline, CDR1 SEHNR and CDR2 FQNEAQ (reference sequence). Trimming pared 5 bases from V and 4 bases from J, leaving 8 bases between.

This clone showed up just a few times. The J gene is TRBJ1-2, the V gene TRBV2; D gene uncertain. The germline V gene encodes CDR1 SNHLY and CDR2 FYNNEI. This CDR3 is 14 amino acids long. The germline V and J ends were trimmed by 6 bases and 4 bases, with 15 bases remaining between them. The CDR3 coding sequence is TGTGCCAGCAGCCCTAATCGGGAGCCCTATGGCTACACCTTC. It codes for CASSPNREPYGYTF.

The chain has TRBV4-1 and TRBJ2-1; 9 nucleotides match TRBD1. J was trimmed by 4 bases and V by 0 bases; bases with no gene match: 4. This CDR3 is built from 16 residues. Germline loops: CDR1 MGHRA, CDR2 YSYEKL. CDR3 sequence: CASSQEQQGAYNEQFF. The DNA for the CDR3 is TGCGCCAGCAGCCAAGAGCAACAGGGGGCTTACAATGAGCAGTTCTTC.

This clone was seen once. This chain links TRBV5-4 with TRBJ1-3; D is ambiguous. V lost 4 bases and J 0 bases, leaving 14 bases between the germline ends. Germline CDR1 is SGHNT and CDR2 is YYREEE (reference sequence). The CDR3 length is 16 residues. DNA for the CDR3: TGTGCCAGCAGCCCAACCGGAGCGAGCTCTGGAAACACCATATATTTT. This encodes CASSPTGASSGNTIYF.

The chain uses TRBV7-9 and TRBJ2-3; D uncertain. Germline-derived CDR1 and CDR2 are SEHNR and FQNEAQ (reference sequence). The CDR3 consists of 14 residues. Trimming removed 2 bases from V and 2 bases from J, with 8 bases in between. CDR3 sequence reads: CASSLRQATDTQYF. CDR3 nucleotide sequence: TGTGCCAGCAGCTTACGGCAGGCCACAGATACGCAGTATTTT.

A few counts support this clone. The CDR3 protein is CAIRGDRGTEAFF. CDR3 in DNA: TGTGCCATCAGGGGGGACAGGGGGACTGAAGCTTTCTTT. The J gene is TRBJ1-1, the V gene TRBV10-3; 11 nucleotides match TRBD1. Germline values: CDR1 ENHRY, CDR2 SYGVKD. The CDR3 spans 13 residues. V was pared by 6 bases and J by 5 bases, with 2 bases of the junction left unmatched.

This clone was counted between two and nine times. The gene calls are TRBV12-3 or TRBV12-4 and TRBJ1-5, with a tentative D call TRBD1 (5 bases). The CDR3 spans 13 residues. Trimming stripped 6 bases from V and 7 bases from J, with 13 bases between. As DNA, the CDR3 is TGTGCCAGCAGCCCTGGGGGGGAGCAGCCCCAGCATTTT. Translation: CASSPGGEQPQHF.

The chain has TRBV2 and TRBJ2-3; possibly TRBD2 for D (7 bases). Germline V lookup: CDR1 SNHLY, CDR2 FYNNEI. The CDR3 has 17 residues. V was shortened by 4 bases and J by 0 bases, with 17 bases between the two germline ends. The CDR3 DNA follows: TGTGCCAGCAGTGGGACGGGGGGCCCCAGTAGCACAGATACGCAGTATTTT. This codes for CASSGTGGPSSTDTQYF.

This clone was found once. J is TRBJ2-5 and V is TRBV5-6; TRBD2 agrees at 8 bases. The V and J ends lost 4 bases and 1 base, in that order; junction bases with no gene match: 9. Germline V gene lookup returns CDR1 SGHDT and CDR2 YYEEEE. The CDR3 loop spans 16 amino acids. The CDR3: CASSPWTSSSQETQYF. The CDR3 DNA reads TGTGCCAGCAGCCCATGGACTAGCAGTTCCCAAGAGACCCAGTACTTC.

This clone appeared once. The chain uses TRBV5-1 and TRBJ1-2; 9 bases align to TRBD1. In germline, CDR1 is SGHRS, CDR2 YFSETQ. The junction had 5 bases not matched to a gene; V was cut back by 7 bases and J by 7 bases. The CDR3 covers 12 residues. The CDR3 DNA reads TGCGCCAGCGGAGGACAGGGGAGTGGCTACACCTTC. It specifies CASGGQGSGYTF.

The CDR3 DNA is TGTGCCAGCAGCAAACCATCTTTTGCGGGGGGTCCCCTTCATACCGGGGAGCTGTTTTTT. This gives the protein CASSKPSFAGGPLHTGELFF. The V gene is TRBV7-9, the J gene TRBJ2-2, with 8 bases that match TRBD2. Germline values: CDR1 SEHNR, CDR2 FQNEAQ (reference sequence). V shed 5 bases and J 5 bases; nucleotides not matched to a gene: 22. The CDR3 runs 20 residues.

Written as DNA, the CDR3 is TGCGCCAGCAGCTTGGCCAGGGGGACTAGCGGGGGCAATGAGCAGTTCTTC. As protein: CASSLARGTSGGNEQFF. J is TRBJ2-1 and V is TRBV5-1, with TRBD2 identical over 14 bases. Per germline, CDR1 SGHRS and CDR2 YFSETQ. CDR3 length: 17 residues. V lost 0 bases and J lost 6; bases outside the gene matches: 5.

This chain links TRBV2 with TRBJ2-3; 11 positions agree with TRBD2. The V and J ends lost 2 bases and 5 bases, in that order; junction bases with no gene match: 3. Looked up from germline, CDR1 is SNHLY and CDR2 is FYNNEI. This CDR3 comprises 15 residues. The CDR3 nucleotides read TGTGCCAGCAGTGAAAGGCTAGCGGGAGGAGATACGCAGTATTTT. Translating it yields CASSERLAGGDTQYF.

The CDR3 loop reads CASKYYEQYF. DNA of the CDR3: TGTGCCAGCAAATACTACGAGCAGTACTTC. The chain carries TRBV2 and TRBJ2-7; unclear D gene. This CDR3 is built from 10 residues. Trimming shortened V by 7 bases and J by 3 bases, and 4 bases separated the two germline ends. The germline gives CDR1 SNHLY, CDR2 FYNNEI.

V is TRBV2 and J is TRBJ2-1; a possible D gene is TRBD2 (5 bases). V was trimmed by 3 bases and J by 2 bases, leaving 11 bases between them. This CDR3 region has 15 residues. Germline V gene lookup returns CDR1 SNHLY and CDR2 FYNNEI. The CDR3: CASSERVRPYNEQFF. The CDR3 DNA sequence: TGTGCCAGCAGTGAGCGGGTGCGCCCCTACAATGAGCAGTTCTTC.

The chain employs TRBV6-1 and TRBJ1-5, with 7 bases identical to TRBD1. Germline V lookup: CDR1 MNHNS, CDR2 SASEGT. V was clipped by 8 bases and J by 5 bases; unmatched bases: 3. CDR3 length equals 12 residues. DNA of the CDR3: TGTGCCAGCCGACAGGGCGATCAGCCCCAGCATTTT. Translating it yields CASRQGDQPQHF.

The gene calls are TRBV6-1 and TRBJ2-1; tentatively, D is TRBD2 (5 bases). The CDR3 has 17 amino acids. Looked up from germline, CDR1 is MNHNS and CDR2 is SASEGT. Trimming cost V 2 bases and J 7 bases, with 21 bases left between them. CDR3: CASSERPRTQDLNEQFF. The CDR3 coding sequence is TGTGCCAGCAGTGAAAGGCCCAGGACGCAGGACTTAAATGAGCAGTTCTTC.

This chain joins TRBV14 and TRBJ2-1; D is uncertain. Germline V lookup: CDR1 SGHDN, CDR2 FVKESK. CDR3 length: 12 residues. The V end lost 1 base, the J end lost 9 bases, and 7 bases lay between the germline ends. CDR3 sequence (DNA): TGTGCCAGCAGCCAAGCCAGGTCTGAGCAGTTCTTC. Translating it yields CASSQARSEQFF.

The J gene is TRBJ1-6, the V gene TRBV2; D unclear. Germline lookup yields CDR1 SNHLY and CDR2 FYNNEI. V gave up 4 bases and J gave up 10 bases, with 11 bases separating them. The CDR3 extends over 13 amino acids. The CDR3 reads CASSGEARSPLHF. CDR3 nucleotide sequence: TGTGCCAGCAGTGGGGAGGCGAGGTCACCCCTCCACTTT.

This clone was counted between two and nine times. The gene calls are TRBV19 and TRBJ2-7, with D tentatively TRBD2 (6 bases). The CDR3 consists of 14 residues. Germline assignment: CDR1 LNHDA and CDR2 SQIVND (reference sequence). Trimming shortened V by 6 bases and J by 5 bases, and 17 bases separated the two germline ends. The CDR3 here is CASRMGRGSHEQYF. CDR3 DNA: TGTGCCAGTAGAATGGGACGGGGGTCCCACGAGCAGTACTTC.

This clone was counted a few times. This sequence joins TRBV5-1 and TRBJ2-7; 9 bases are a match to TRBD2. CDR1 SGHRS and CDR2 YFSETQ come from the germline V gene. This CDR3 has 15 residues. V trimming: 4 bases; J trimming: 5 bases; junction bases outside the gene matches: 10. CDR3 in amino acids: CASSPGGGGAHEQYF. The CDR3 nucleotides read TGCGCCAGCAGCCCCGGGGGCGGGGGGGCCCACGAGCAGTACTTC.

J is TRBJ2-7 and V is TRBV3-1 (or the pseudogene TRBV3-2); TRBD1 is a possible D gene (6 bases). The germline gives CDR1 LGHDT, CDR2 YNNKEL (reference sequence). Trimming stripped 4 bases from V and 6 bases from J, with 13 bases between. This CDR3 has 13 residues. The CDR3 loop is CASSRDQGSEQYF. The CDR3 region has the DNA TGTGCCAGCAGCCGAGATCAGGGGTCCGAGCAGTACTTC.

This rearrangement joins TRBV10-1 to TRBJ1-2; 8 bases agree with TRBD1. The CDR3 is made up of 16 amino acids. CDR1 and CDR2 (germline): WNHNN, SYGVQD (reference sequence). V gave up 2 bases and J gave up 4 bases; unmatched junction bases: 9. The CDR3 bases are TGCGCCAGCAGTGAGAGGAGGGCAGGGGGCCCCTATGGCTACACCTTC. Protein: CASSERRAGGPYGYTF.

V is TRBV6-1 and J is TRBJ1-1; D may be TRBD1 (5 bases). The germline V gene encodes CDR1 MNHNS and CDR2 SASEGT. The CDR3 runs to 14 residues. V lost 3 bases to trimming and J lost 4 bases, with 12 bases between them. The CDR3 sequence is CASSDRRASTEAFF. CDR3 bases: TGTGCCAGCAGTGATCGCAGGGCCTCCACTGAAGCTTTCTTT.

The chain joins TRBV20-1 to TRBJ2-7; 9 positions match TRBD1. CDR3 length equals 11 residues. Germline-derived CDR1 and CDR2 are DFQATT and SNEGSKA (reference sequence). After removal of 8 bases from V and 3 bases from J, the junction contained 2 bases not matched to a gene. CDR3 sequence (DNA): TGCAGTACGGGACAGGGCTACGAGCAGTACTTC. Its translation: CSTGQGYEQYF.

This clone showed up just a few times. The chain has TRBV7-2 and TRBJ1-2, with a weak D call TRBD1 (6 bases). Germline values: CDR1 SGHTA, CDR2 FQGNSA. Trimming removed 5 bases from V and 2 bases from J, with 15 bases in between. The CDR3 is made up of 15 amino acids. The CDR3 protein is CASSTTGQLNYGYTF. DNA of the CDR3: TGTGCCAGCAGCACAACGGGACAACTCAACTATGGCTACACCTTC.

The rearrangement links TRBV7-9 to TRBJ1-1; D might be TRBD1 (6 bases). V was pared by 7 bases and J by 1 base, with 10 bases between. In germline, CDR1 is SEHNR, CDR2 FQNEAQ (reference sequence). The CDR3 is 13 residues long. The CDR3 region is CASTLQGNTEAFF. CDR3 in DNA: TGTGCCAGCACTTTACAGGGGAACACTGAAGCTTTCTTT.

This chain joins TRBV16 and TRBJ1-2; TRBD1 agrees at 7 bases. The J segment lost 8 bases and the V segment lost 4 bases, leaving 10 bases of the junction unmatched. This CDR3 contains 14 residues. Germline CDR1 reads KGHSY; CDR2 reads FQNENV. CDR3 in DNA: TGTGCCAGCAGCCCTGACAGGGATTTTGGAGGCTACACCTTC. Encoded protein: CASSPDRDFGGYTF.

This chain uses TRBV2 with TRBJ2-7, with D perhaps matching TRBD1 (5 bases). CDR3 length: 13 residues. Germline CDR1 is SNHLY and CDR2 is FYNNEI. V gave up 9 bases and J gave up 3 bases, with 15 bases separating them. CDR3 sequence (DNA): TGTGCCAGTACGACAGCGAAAAACTACGAGCAGTACTTC. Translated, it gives CASTTAKNYEQYF.

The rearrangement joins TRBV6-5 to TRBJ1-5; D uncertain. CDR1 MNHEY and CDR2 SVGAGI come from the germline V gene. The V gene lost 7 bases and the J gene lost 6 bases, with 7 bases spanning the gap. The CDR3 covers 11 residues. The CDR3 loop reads CASTSGQPQHF. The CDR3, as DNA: TGTGCCAGCACCAGCGGTCAGCCCCAGCATTTT.

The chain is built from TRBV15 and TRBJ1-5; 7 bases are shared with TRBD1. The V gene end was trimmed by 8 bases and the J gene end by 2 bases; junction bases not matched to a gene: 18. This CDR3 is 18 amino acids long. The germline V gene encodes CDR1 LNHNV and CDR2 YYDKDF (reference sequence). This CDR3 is CATSREGQSIRGNQPQHF. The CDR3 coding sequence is TGTGCCACCTCTCGAGAGGGACAGAGCATACGGGGCAATCAGCCCCAGCATTTT.